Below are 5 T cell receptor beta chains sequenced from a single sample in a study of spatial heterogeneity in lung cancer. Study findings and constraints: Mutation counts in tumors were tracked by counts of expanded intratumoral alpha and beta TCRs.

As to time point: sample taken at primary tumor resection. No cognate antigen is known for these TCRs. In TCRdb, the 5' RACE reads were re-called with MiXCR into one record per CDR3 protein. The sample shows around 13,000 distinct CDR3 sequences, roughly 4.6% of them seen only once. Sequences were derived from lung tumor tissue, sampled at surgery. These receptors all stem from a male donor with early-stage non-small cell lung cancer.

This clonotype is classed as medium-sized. CDR3 nucleotides: TGTGCCAGCAGCTATAGTCCAGGTTACCCGTCCTCTGGAAACACCATATATTTT. Translation gives CASSYSPGYPSSGNTIYF. The V gene is TRBV7-9, the J gene TRBJ1-3; the D is unclear. Germline V gene sequence: CDR1 SEHNR, CDR2 FQNEAQ (reference sequence). This CDR3 is built from 18 residues. Trimming shortened V by 4 bases and J by 0 bases, and 19 bases separated the two germline ends.

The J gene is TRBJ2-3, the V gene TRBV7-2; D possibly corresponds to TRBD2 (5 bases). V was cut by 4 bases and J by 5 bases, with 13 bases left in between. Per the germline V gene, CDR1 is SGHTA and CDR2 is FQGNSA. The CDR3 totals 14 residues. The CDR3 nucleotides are TGTGCCAGCAGCTCGACCGGCGGAGGAGATACGCAGTATTTT. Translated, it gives CASSSTGGGDTQYF. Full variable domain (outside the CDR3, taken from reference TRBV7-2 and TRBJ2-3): GAGVSQSPSNKVTEKGKDVELRCDPISGHTALYWYRQSLGQGLEFLIYFQGNSAPDKSGLPSDRFSAERTGGSVSTLTIQRTQQEDSAVYLCASSSTGGGDTQYFGPGTRLTVL.

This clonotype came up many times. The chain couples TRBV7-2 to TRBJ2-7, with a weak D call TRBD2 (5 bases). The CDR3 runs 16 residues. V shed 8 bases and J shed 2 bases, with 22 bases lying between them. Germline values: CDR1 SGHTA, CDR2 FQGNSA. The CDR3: CASFPEEARYPYEQYF. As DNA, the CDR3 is TGTGCCAGCTTCCCGGAGGAAGCGAGATATCCCTACGAGCAGTACTTC.

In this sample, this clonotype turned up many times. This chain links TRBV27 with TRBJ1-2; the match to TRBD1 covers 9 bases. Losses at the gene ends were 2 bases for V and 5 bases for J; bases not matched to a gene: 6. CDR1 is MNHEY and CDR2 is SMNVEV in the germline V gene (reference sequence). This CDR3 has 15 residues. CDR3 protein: CASSLSWGQGYGYTF. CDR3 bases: TGTGCCAGCAGTTTAAGTTGGGGACAGGGTTATGGCTACACCTTC.

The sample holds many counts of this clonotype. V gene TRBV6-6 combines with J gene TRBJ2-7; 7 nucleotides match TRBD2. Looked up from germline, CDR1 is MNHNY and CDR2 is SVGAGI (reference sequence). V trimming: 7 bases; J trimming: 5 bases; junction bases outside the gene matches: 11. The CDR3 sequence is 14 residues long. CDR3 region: CASTFTGGLNEQYF. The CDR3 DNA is TGTGCCAGCACCTTTACGGGGGGTCTGAACGAGCAGTACTTC.